The clone carrying this TCR beta chain showed up just a few times. Trimming cost V 7 bases and J 5 bases, with 20 bases left between them. CDR1 is SEHNR and CDR2 is FQNEAQ in the germline V gene (reference sequence). The CDR3 runs to 15 residues. In the source study's methods: Estimated nucleated cell counts came from reference gene primer amplification. Profiling relied on immunoSEQ multiplex PCR, and the TCRdb table lists in-frame clones only, not all of them. V and J calls and clone size are given by that table; D and trimming were obtained from the DNA. The sample comprises 99,000 or so clones, 81% of which are singletons, and over 35% rests with the top ten. This record belongs to a study of blood T cell repertoires in COVID-19. In the study overall: Specimens from acute and convalescent COVID-19 originated in the United States, Italy and Spain. The analysed material was cDNA or gDNA that came from T cells, B-cell-depleted T cells, or PBMCs.

The receptor comes from a man older than 75 with acute or convalescent COVID-19. The chain links TRBV7-9 to TRBJ2-5; the D gene is possibly TRBD2 (6 bases). The material sequenced was peripheral blood. The CDR3 protein is CASKETRRGWETQYF. As DNA, the CDR3 is TGTGCCAGCAAAGAGACTAGAAGAGGTTGGGAGACCCAGTACTTC.